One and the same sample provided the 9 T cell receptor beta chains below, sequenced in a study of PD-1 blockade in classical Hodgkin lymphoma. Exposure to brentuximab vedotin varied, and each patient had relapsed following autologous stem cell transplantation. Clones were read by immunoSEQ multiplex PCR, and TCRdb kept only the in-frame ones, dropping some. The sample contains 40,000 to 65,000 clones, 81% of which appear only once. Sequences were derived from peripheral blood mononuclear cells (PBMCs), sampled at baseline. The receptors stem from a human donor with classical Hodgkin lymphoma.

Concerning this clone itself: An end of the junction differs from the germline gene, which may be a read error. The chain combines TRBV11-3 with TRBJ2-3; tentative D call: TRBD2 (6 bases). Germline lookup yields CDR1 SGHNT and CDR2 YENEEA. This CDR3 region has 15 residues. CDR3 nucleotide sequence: TGTGCCACCAGCTCGTCGGACGGGAGCTCAGATACGCAGTATTTT. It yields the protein CATSSSDGSSDTQYF.

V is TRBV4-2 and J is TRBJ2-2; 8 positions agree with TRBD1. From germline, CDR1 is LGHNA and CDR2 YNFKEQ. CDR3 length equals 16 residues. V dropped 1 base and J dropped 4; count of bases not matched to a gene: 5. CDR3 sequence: CASSQGTGLSTGELFF. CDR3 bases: TGTGCCAGCAGCCAAGGGACAGGGTTGTCCACCGGGGAGCTGTTTTTT.

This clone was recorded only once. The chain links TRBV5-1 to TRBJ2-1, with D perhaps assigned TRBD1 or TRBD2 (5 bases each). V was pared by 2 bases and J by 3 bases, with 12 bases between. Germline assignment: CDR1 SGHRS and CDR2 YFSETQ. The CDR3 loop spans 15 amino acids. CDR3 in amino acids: CASSFEGRGYNEQFF. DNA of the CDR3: TGCGCCAGCAGCTTTGAGGGAAGGGGCTACAATGAGCAGTTCTTC.

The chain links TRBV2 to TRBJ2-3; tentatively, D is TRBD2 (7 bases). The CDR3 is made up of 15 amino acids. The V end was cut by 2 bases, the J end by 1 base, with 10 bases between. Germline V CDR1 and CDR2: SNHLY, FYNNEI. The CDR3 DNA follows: TGTGCCAGCAGTGAAAGGGGGGGAGGCACAGATACGCAGTATTTT. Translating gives CASSERGGGTDTQYF.

The CDR3 loop reads CASSEATSGSLAAVADTQYF. In DNA, the CDR3 is TGTGCCAGCAGTGAAGCCACTAGCGGGAGCCTCGCAGCAGTTGCAGATACGCAGTATTTT. The chain couples TRBV6-1 to TRBJ2-3; 11 bases align to TRBD2. Looked up from germline, CDR1 is MNHNS and CDR2 is SASEGT. The CDR3 consists of 20 residues. The junction had 15 bases not matched to a gene; V was cut back by 0 bases and J by 4 bases.

Here the CDR3 reads CASSPPGANVLTF. The CDR3 nucleotides are TGTGCCAGCAGCCCGCCTGGGGCCAACGTCCTGACTTTC. V is TRBV7-2 and J is TRBJ2-6; D ambiguous. CDR3 length: 13 amino acids. Germline V lookup: CDR1 SGHTA, CDR2 FQGNSA. The V end lost 5 bases, the J end lost 2 bases, and 4 bases lay between the germline ends. The whole variable domain, remainder taken from reference TRBV7-2 and TRBJ2-6, is GAGVSQSPSNKVTEKGKDVELRCDPISGHTALYWYRQSLGQGLEFLIYFQGNSAPDKSGLPSDRFSAERTGGSVSTLTIQRTQQEDSAVYLCASSPPGANVLTFGAGSRLTVL.

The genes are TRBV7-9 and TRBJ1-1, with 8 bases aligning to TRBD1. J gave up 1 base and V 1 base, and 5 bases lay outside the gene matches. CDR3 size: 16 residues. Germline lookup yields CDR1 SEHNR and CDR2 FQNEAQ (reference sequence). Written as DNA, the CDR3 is TGTGCCAGCAGCTTAGGGACAGGGTCGGGGAACACTGAAGCTTTCTTT. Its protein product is CASSLGTGSGNTEAFF.

As DNA, the CDR3 is TGTGCCAGTAGCGACCCGAGGGGACTATCGGATAAGTGGAACACTGAAGCTTTCTTT. This sequence encodes CASSDPRGLSDKWNTEAFF. V is TRBV19 and J is TRBJ1-1, with a possible D match to TRBD1 (5 bases). Germline-derived CDR1 and CDR2 are LNHDA and SQIVND (reference sequence). This CDR3 comprises 19 residues. V lost 6 bases to trimming and J lost 1 base, with 27 bases between them.

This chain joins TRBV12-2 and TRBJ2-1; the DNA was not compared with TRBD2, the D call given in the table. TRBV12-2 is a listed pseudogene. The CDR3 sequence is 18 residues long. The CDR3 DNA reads TGTGCAAGTCGCTTAGAAACCCTGTGCGGGTCCTCCTACAATGAGCAGTTCTTC. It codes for CASRLETLCGSSYNEQFF.